The 24 T cell receptor beta chains presented below share a single source sample, sequenced in a study of CD8+ T cells in alopecia areata. cDNA reverse transcribed from extracted RNA served as the sequencing template. Here immunoSEQ multiplex PCR was the method, and the copy in TCRdb shows in-frame clones only, minus some. The sample lists 150,000 or so clones, roughly 44% seen once, with 6% to 7% in the top ten. Source material: CD4+ T cells sorted from blood. The receptor source for this set is a human donor with alopecia areata.

The chain combines TRBV2 with TRBJ1-5; no clear D. Germline-derived CDR1 and CDR2 are SNHLY and FYNNEI. The CDR3 has 11 amino acids. V dropped 5 bases and J dropped 6 bases, with 5 bases sitting between them. CDR3 nucleotide sequence: TGTGCCAGCAGTCGCGGTCAGCCCCAGCATTTT. This translates into CASSRGQPQHF. Full variable domain (remainder filled in from reference TRBV2 and TRBJ1-5): EPEVTQTPSHQVTQMGQEVILRCVPISNHLYFYWYRQILGQKVEFLVSFYNNEISEKSEIFDDQFSVERPDGSNFTLKIRSTKLEDSAMYFCASSRGQPQHFGDGTRLSIL.

The chain recombines TRBV27 with TRBJ2-4, with a possible D match to TRBD2 (5 bases). CDR1 is MNHEY, CDR2 SMNVEV, per germline (reference sequence). The CDR3 runs 16 residues. Trimming shortened V by 5 bases and J by 0 bases, and 14 bases separated the two germline ends. In DNA form, the CDR3 reads TGTGCCAGCAGTGTGAGGGTTGGGGTAGCCAAAAACATTCAGTACTTC. Its protein is CASSVRVGVAKNIQYF.

The V gene is TRBV5-1, the J gene TRBJ2-6; the D is unclear. Trimming removed 2 bases from V and 4 bases from J, with 4 bases in between. CDR3 length: 13 residues. Germline CDR1 is SGHRS and CDR2 is YFSETQ. In DNA form, the CDR3 reads TGCGCCAGCAGCTTTTTAGGGGCCAACGTCCTGACTTTC. Translating it yields CASSFLGANVLTF.

The J gene is TRBJ1-5, the V gene TRBV18; D is unclear. Per the germline V gene, CDR1 is KGHSH and CDR2 is LQKENI. The CDR3 loop spans 14 amino acids. With 3 bases removed from V and 1 base from J, the gap between germline ends came to 7 bases. CDR3 DNA: TGTGCCAGCTCACCCCTTAACAGCAATCAGCCCCAGCATTTT. Protein product: CASSPLNSNQPQHF.

This clone came up a few times. The rearrangement joins TRBV5-6 to TRBJ2-7; D is perhaps TRBD1 (6 bases). The V end lost 2 bases, the J end lost 1 base, and 10 bases lay between the germline ends. The CDR3 has 14 amino acids. The germline V gene encodes CDR1 SGHDT and CDR2 YYEEEE. The CDR3, as DNA: TGTGCCAGCAGCTTACAGGGTATATCCTACGAGCAGTACTTC. It translates to CASSLQGISYEQYF.

This chain connects TRBV29-1 to TRBJ1-3, with D hard to call. This CDR3 has 18 amino acids. V dropped 6 bases and J dropped 0 bases, with 24 bases sitting between them. Germline V gives CDR1 SQVTM, CDR2 ANQGSEA. The CDR3 nucleotides read TGCAGCGTGGAAACAAGACCTTTGGAGAGTGTCTCTGGAAACACCATATATTTT. Translated, it gives CSVETRPLESVSGNTIYF.

This chain joins TRBV4-1 and TRBJ1-5, with D unclear. From germline, CDR1 is MGHRA and CDR2 YSYEKL. V was cut by 1 base and J by 3 bases, with 16 bases left in between. The CDR3 loop spans 17 amino acids. In nucleotides, the CDR3 is TGCGCCAGCAGCCAAGTTCGACAAGGGCCACTCAATCAGCCCCAGCATTTT. This codes for CASSQVRQGPLNQPQHF.

The rearrangement joins TRBV7-9 to TRBJ2-1; D is unclear. CDR3 length: 14 amino acids. CDR1 is SEHNR, CDR2 FQNEAQ, per germline (reference sequence). Trimming removed 2 bases from V and 12 bases from J, with 17 bases in between. CDR3 sequence: CASSLNLPTDRQFF. Written as DNA, the CDR3 is TGTGCCAGCAGCTTAAACCTACCCACCGATCGGCAGTTCTTC.

A few counts support this clone. J is TRBJ1-1 and V is TRBV29-1, with D possibly matching TRBD1 (5 bases). The CDR3 has 13 amino acids. V gave up 6 bases and J gave up 4 bases, with 15 bases separating them. Germline-derived CDR1 and CDR2 are SQVTM and ANQGSEA. CDR3 coding DNA: TGCAGCGTCCACGAGTTGGGGGGCACTGAAGCTTTCTTT. Its translation: CSVHELGGTEAFF.

The rearrangement links TRBV30 to TRBJ2-1, with D hard to call. Germline lookup yields CDR1 GTSNPN and CDR2 SVGIG (reference sequence). The CDR3 spans 13 residues. With 0 bases removed from V and 3 bases from J, the gap between germline ends came to 6 bases. In DNA form, the CDR3 reads TGTGCCTGGAGTGTGGGTGGCTACAATGAGCAGTTCTTC. Amino acids: CAWSVGGYNEQFF. Variable domain in full (rest from reference TRBV30 and TRBJ2-1): SQTIHQWPATLVQPVGSPLSLECTVEGTSNPNLYWYRQAAGRGLQLLFYSVGIGQISSEVPQNLSASRPQDRQFILSSKKLLLSDSGFYLCAWSVGGYNEQFFGPGTRLTVL.

This rearrangement joins TRBV7-8 to TRBJ1-5; D uncertain. The V and J ends lost 0 bases and 2 bases respectively, with 14 bases between them. This CDR3 spans 17 amino acids. The germline gives CDR1 SGHVS, CDR2 FQNEAQ. The CDR3 DNA reads TGTGCCAGCAGCTTAGCAGTCGGGAGAGGTGGCAATCAGCCCCAGCATTTT. Translated, it gives CASSLAVGRGGNQPQHF.

V is TRBV9 and J is TRBJ2-3; the D gene is possibly TRBD2 (5 bases). The germline gives CDR1 SGDLS, CDR2 YYNGEE. CDR3 length: 13 residues. The V and J ends lost 2 bases and 4 bases respectively, with 8 bases between them. CDR3 in DNA: TGTGCCAGCAGCGTCGGGAATGCAGATACGCAGTATTTT. It yields the protein CASSVGNADTQYF.

V is TRBV15 and J is TRBJ2-3; 8 bases fit TRBD1. V shed 1 base and J 1 base; nucleotides not matched to a gene: 1. CDR1 LNHNV and CDR2 YYDKDF come from the germline V gene (reference sequence). This CDR3 comprises 15 residues. CDR3 loop: CATSRVGQGTDTQYF. DNA for the CDR3: TGTGCCACCAGCAGAGTGGGACAGGGCACAGATACGCAGTATTTT.

The chain carries TRBV7-9 and TRBJ2-3, with 9 bases identical to TRBD2. The CDR3 is 16 residues long. The germline V gene encodes CDR1 SEHNR and CDR2 FQNEAQ (reference sequence). Germline trimming cut 5 bases from V and 4 bases from J; bases unmatched to any gene: 10. The CDR3 coding sequence is TGTGCCAGCAGCCAAACAAGCGGGAGGATGGCAGATACGCAGTATTTT. Protein: CASSQTSGRMADTQYF.

This chain links TRBV29-1 with TRBJ2-1, with 7 bases aligning to TRBD2. Germline trimming cut 7 bases from V and 4 bases from J; bases unmatched to any gene: 7. The CDR3 contains 13 residues. The germline CDR1 and CDR2 sequences are SQVTM and ANQGSEA. Here the CDR3 reads CSAIKRDYNEQFF. CDR3 DNA sequence: TGCAGCGCGATCAAGCGGGATTACAATGAGCAGTTCTTC.

This chain uses TRBV19 with TRBJ1-2; D unresolved. V shed 0 bases and J shed 4 bases, with 9 bases lying between them. The CDR3 runs to 14 residues. From germline, CDR1 is LNHDA and CDR2 SQIVND (reference sequence). The CDR3 region is CASSIERGVYGYTF. For the CDR3, the DNA is TGTGCCAGTAGTATAGAGCGGGGAGTCTATGGCTACACCTTC.

V is TRBV6-5 and J is TRBJ2-7, with 11 bases matching TRBD2. Germline lookup yields CDR1 MNHEY and CDR2 SVGAGI. There are 14 residues in the CDR3. The V gene end was trimmed by 6 bases and the J gene end by 5 bases; junction bases not matched to a gene: 6. The CDR3 loop is CASRLTSGTHEQYF. The DNA of the CDR3 is TGTGCCAGCAGACTGACTAGCGGGACCCACGAGCAGTACTTC.

This clone was counted a few times. This chain uses TRBV28 with TRBJ1-2; D perhaps matches TRBD1 (5 bases). The CDR3 sequence is 12 residues long. With 6 bases removed from V and 4 bases from J, the gap between germline ends came to 9 bases. Germline V gene lookup returns CDR1 MDHEN and CDR2 SYDVKM. Here the CDR3 reads CASSLGPYGYTF. In nucleotides, the CDR3 is TGTGCCAGCAGCTTGGGACCCTATGGCTACACCTTC.

This clone has just a few counts. The V and J genes are TRBV7-9 and TRBJ1-4, with 9 bases aligning to TRBD1. Germline CDR1 and CDR2: SEHNR and FQNEAQ (reference sequence). CDR3 length equals 15 residues. Unmatched junction bases numbered 9, after V lost 5 bases and J lost 8 bases. This CDR3 is CASSLGTGPVEKLFF. The CDR3 nucleotides are TGTGCCAGCAGCCTGGGGACAGGGCCAGTGGAAAAACTGTTTTTT.

V and J are TRBV28 and TRBJ2-1; no firm D call. Trimming shortened V by 5 bases and J by 3 bases, and 11 bases separated the two germline ends. The CDR3 spans 14 residues. CDR1 and CDR2 from the germline V gene are MDHEN and SYDVKM. CDR3 protein: CASSLGPNYNEQFF. The CDR3 coding sequence is TGTGCCAGCAGTCTAGGGCCGAACTACAATGAGCAGTTCTTC.

V gene TRBV25-1 combines with J gene TRBJ2-4; 14 bases align to TRBD2. The CDR3 is 16 amino acids. The germline V gene has CDR1 MGHDK and CDR2 SYGVNS. With V trimmed by 4 bases and J by 7 bases, 6 bases remained unmatched. Written as DNA, the CDR3 is TGTGCCAGCAGTGGGGGGACTAGCGGGAGTGGGAACATTCAGTACTTC. This sequence encodes CASSGGTSGSGNIQYF.

This clone was found a few times. In the same sample, other DNA sequences code for this CDR3. The J gene is TRBJ1-2, the V gene TRBV7-2; no clear D gene. CDR1 is SGHTA, CDR2 FQGNSA, per germline. The CDR3 runs to 12 residues. Trimming shortened V by 5 bases and J by 4 bases, and 8 bases separated the two germline ends. DNA of the CDR3: TGTGCCAGCAGCCCCGACACCTATGGCTACACCTTC. Residues: CASSPDTYGYTF.

This chain links TRBV30 with TRBJ1-5; the match to TRBD1 covers 8 bases. The CDR3 runs 13 residues. Germline-derived CDR1 and CDR2 are GTSNPN and SVGIG (reference sequence). With 2 bases clipped from V and 7 bases from J, the junction kept 4 bases outside the gene matches. The CDR3 DNA reads as TGTGCCTGGAGTCAGGGGGCTCAACAGCCCCAGCATTTT. This sequence encodes CAWSQGAQQPQHF.

In DNA form, the CDR3 reads TGCAGCGGACTAGCGGCTGTGAACACCGGGGAGCTGTTTTTT. Its translation is CSGLAAVNTGELFF. J is TRBJ2-2 and V is TRBV29-1; 9 nucleotides line up with TRBD2. The V gene's germline CDR1 is SQVTM and CDR2 ANQGSEA. CDR3 size: 14 residues. V lost 7 bases to trimming and J lost 1 base; unmatched junction nucleotides: 4.